Below, one TCR beta chain is given with its context. Reverse transcribed after extraction, RNA yielded cDNA as the sequencing template. The assay was immunoSEQ multiplex PCR, and TCRdb's table has in-frame clones only and misses some. This sample has 120,000 or so clones, with 60% to 65% found just once. The record originates from a study of CD8+ T cells in alopecia areata. Noted treatment: oral pan-JAK inhibitor, 5-10 mg twice daily. Per the germline V gene, CDR1 is SQVTM and CDR2 is ANQGSEA. Trimming cost V 5 bases and J 10 bases, with 17 bases left between them. The CDR3 consists of 12 residues. The chain joins TRBV29-1 to TRBJ1-2; D ambiguous. The source is a human donor with alopecia areata. The specimen was CD4+ T cells sorted from blood, collected at week 4, from a patient treated with tofacitinib. The CDR3 DNA follows: TGCAGCGTTCCGACACGGACGGACGACTACACCTTC. This gives the protein CSVPTRTDDYTF.